The clone carrying this TCR beta chain was seen only once. Per the study methods: Amplification from reference gene primers served as the basis for estimated nucleated cell counts. The assay was immunoSEQ multiplex PCR, and TCRdb's table has in-frame clones only and misses some. V and J calls and clone size are those listed in that table; D and trimming were worked out from the DNA. The sample holds approximately 320,000 clones, approximately 85% seen once. V trimming: 5 bases; J trimming: 9 bases; junction bases outside the gene matches: 15. CDR3 length equals 15 residues. CDR1 SGHVS and CDR2 FQNEAQ come from the germline V gene. The sample is drawn from a study of blood T cell repertoires in COVID-19. The wider study: Acute and convalescent COVID-19 specimens originated in the United States, Italy and Spain. T cells, B-cell-depleted T cells, or PBMCs supplied cDNA or gDNA.

The chain employs TRBV7-8 and TRBJ2-5, with 7 positions matching TRBD2. Sequences were obtained from peripheral blood. This clonotype was sampled from a human donor in a cohort sampled during active COVID-19. The CDR3 DNA sequence: TGTGCCAGCAGCCCCATTCTGTTGGGGGGGTGGGCCCAGTACTTC. This codes for CASSPILLGGWAQYF.